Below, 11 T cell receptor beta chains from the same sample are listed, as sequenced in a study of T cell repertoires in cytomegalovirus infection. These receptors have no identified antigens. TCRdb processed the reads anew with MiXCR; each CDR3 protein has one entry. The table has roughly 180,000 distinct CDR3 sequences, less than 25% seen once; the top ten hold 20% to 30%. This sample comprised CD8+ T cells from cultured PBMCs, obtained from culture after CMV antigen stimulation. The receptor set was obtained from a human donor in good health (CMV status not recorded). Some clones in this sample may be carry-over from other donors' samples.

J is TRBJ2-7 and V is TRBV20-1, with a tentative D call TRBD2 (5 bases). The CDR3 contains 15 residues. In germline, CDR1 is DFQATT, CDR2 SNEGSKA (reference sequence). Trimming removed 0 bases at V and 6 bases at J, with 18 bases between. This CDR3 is CSARDLDSGRFEQYF. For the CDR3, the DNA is TGCAGTGCTAGAGATCTGGACTCCGGACGGTTCGAGCAGTACTTC.

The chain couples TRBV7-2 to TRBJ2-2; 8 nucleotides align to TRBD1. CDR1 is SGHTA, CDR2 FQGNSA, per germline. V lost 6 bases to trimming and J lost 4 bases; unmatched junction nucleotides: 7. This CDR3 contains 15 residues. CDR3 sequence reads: CASSRTGPPTGELFF. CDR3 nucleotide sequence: TGTGCCAGCAGTCGGACAGGGCCCCCCACCGGGGAGCTGTTTTTT.

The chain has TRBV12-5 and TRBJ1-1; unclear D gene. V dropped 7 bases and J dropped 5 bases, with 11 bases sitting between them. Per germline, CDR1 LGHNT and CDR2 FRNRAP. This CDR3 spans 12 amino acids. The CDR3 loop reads CASASDETEAFF. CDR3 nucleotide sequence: TGTGCTAGTGCTTCGGATGAGACTGAAGCTTTCTTT.

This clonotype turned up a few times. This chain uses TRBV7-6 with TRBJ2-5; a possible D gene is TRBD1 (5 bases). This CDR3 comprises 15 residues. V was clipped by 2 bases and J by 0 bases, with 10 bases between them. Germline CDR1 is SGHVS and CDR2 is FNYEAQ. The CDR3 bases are TGTGCCAGCAGCTTATCGCCAGGGAACCAAGAGACCCAGTACTTC. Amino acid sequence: CASSLSPGNQETQYF.

CDR3 amino acids: CASSPRGSRGKVGELFF. CDR3 bases: TGTGCCAGCAGCCCCCGCGGTTCCCGTGGGAAGGTCGGGGAGCTGTTTTTT. The rearrangement links TRBV7-6 to TRBJ2-2; D not certain. With 5 bases removed from V and 7 bases from J, the gap between germline ends came to 23 bases. This CDR3 has 17 amino acids. Germline-derived CDR1 and CDR2 are SGHVS and FNYEAQ.

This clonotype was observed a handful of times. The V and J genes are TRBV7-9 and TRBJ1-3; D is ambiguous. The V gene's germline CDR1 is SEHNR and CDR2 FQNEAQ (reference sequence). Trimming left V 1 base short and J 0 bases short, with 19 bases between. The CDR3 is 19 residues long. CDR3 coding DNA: TGTGCCAGCAGCTTAGTAGCAGGTCACGGGTATTACTCTGGAAACACCATATATTTT. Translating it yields CASSLVAGHGYYSGNTIYF.

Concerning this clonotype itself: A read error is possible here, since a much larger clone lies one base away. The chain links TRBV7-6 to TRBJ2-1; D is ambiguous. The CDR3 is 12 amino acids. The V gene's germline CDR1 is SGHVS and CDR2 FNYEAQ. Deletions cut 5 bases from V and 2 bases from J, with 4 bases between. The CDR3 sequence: CASSQTYNEQFF. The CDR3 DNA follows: TGTGCCAGCAGCCAGACCTACAATGAGCAGTTCTTC.

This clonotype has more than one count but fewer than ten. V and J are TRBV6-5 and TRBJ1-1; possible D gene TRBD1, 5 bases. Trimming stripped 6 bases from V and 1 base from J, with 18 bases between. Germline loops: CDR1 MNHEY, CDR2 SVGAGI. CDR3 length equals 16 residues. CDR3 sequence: CASRTGTDKRNTEAFF. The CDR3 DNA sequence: TGTGCCAGCAGAACCGGGACTGACAAAAGGAACACTGAAGCTTTCTTT.

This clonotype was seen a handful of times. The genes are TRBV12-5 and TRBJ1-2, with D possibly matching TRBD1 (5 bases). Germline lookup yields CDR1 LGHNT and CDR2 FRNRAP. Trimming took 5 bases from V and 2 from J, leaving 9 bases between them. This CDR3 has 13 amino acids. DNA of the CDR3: TGTGCTAGTGGTCCCCGACAGAACTATGGCTACACCTTC. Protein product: CASGPRQNYGYTF.

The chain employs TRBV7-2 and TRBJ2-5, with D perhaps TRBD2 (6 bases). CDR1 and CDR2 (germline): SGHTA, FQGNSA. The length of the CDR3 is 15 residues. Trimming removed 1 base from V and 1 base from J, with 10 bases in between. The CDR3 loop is CASSLDWDFQETQYF. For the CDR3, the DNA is TGTGCCAGCAGCTTAGATTGGGACTTCCAAGAGACCCAGTACTTC.

The CDR3 DNA is TGCGCCAGCAGCCAGGGCGGTTGGCAGGGCGGTGAGCAGTTCTTC. Translating it yields CASSQGGWQGGEQFF. The rearrangement joins TRBV4-1 to TRBJ2-1; a possible D gene is TRBD1 (5 bases). The germline V gene has CDR1 MGHRA and CDR2 YSYEKL. V lost 3 bases and J 9 bases, leaving 18 bases between the germline ends. This CDR3 region has 15 residues.